This entry lists 24 T cell receptor beta chains sequenced from one sample in a study of cytomegalovirus exposure and HLA in healthy donors. Use of 60 Vbeta and 13 Jbeta primers characterized the PCR. Method: immunoSEQ multiplex PCR; TCRdb's copy keeps in-frame clones and lacks some. The sample consists of roughly 120,000 clones, approximately 80% of them appearing once. Sequenced sample: PBMCs. These receptor sequences come from a man aged 18 to 30 in good health and CMV-seropositive.

This clone was detected a few times. The J gene is TRBJ1-5, the V gene TRBV28, with 8 bases that match TRBD1. CDR1 and CDR2 from the germline V gene are MDHEN and SYDVKM. With V trimmed by 6 bases and J by 7 bases, 11 bases remained unmatched. CDR3 length: 15 amino acids. The CDR3 is CASSPTGYRGQPQHF. The CDR3 region has the DNA TGTGCCAGCAGCCCAACAGGGTACAGGGGGCAGCCCCAGCATTTT.

The chain links TRBV10-2 to TRBJ2-5; D uncertain. With the DNA end fitting TRBJ2-7 better, the J assignment may be wrong. CDR1 and CDR2 from the germline V gene are WSHSY and SAAADI. This CDR3 has 15 amino acids. CDR3 coding DNA: TGCGCCAGCAGTGAGTTCGAGGAAGAGGTCTTCGAGCAGTACTTC. As protein: CASSEFEEEVFEQYF.

V is TRBV11-2 and J is TRBJ2-5; D unclear. The germline V gene encodes CDR1 SGHAT and CDR2 FQNNGV. V gave up 3 bases and J gave up 0 bases, with 8 bases separating them. The CDR3 length is 14 residues. CDR3 nucleotide sequence: TGTGCCAGCAGCTTGGCCAGGTACCAAGAGACCCAGTACTTC. Residues: CASSLARYQETQYF.

The gene calls are TRBV2 and TRBJ2-2; D unresolved. Trimming removed 6 bases at V and 1 base at J, with 9 bases between. Germline CDR1 and CDR2: SNHLY and FYNNEI. The CDR3 is 14 residues long. CDR3 nucleotide sequence: TGTGCCAGCAGGAAACAGAAGAACACCGGGGAGCTGTTTTTT. Its protein is CASRKQKNTGELFF.

This clone was detected only once. This chain uses TRBV19 with TRBJ1-1, with TRBD1 identical over 11 bases. Germline loops: CDR1 LNHDA, CDR2 SQIVND (reference sequence). This CDR3 comprises 14 residues. The V and J ends lost 1 base and 10 bases, in that order; junction bases with no gene match: 5. CDR3 loop: CASSIGGTGGRAFF. The CDR3 coding sequence is TGTGCCAGTAGTATAGGAGGGACAGGGGGACGAGCTTTCTTT.

This clone was detected only once. The V gene is TRBV6-5, the J gene TRBJ1-5; D perhaps matches TRBD1 (5 bases). The CDR3 extends over 14 amino acids. Deletions cut 1 base from V and 5 bases from J, with 9 bases between. Germline V lookup: CDR1 MNHEY, CDR2 SVGAGI. The CDR3 nucleotides are TGTGCCAGCAGTTACTTGGGGGAGGATCAGCCCCAGCATTTT. Protein product: CASSYLGEDQPQHF.

V is TRBV5-1 and J is TRBJ1-1; D possibly corresponds to TRBD1 (5 bases). Germline assignment: CDR1 SGHRS and CDR2 YFSETQ. V was cut by 0 bases and J by 8 bases, with 8 bases left in between. The CDR3 length is 12 residues. The CDR3: CASSLGSGEAFF. CDR3 coding DNA: TGCGCCAGCAGCTTGGGGTCAGGGGAAGCTTTCTTT.

The chain employs TRBV10-3 and TRBJ2-1, with 8 bases matching TRBD1. With V trimmed by 7 bases and J by 3 bases, 2 bases remained unmatched. The CDR3 extends over 13 amino acids. CDR1 is ENHRY and CDR2 is SYGVKD in the germline V gene. The CDR3 DNA follows: TGTGCCATCAAACAGGGGGGCTACAATGAGCAGTTCTTC. It is translated as CAIKQGGYNEQFF.

This chain uses TRBV11-2 with TRBJ1-2; 11 bases align to TRBD1. V lost 5 bases to trimming and J lost 4 bases; unmatched junction nucleotides: 6. This CDR3 has 15 amino acids. Germline CDR1 is SGHAT and CDR2 is FQNNGV. CDR3 residues: CASSRGTGGFYGYTF. CDR3 nucleotide sequence: TGTGCCAGCAGCCGGGGGACAGGGGGTTTCTATGGCTACACCTTC. Looking up the rest from reference TRBV11-2 and TRBJ1-2 gives the full variable domain: EAGVAQSPRYKIIEKRQSVAFWCNPISGHATLYWYQQILGQGPKLLIQFQNNGVVDDSQLPKDRFSAERLKGVDSTLKIQPAKLEDSAVYLCASSRGTGGFYGYTFGSGTRLTVV.

The chain carries TRBV11-2 and TRBJ2-7; 7 bases align to TRBD2. The J segment lost 4 bases and the V segment lost 3 bases, leaving 3 bases of the junction unmatched. Germline assignment: CDR1 SGHAT and CDR2 FQNNGV. This CDR3 spans 13 amino acids. The CDR3 region has the DNA TGTGCCAGCAGCTTGGGGAGGGCGTACGAGCAGTACTTC. Translating it yields CASSLGRAYEQYF.

V and J are TRBV12-5 and TRBJ1-2; 9 positions agree with TRBD1. V lost 3 bases to trimming and J lost 1 base; unmatched junction nucleotides: 6. Germline lookup yields CDR1 LGHNT and CDR2 FRNRAP. This CDR3 comprises 16 residues. The CDR3 nucleotides are TGTGCTAGTGGTTTATCACAGGGGGCCCTTAACTATGGCTACACCTTC. Translation gives CASGLSQGALNYGYTF.

The chain carries TRBV30 and TRBJ1-1; D may be TRBD1 (5 bases). The CDR3 runs 11 residues. Trimming removed 1 base at V and 7 bases at J, with 7 bases between. Germline CDR1 reads GTSNPN; CDR2 reads SVGIG (reference sequence). The CDR3 DNA follows: TGTGCCTGGAGTGAGGGGTTTGAAGCTTTCTTT. Translated: CAWSEGFEAFF.

CDR3 amino acids: CASNSGQVAGEKLFF. The CDR3 nucleotides read TGTGCCAGCAATTCGGGACAGGTAGCTGGGGAAAAACTGTTTTTT. The chain uses TRBV28 and TRBJ1-4, with 8 bases aligning to TRBD1. This CDR3 is built from 15 residues. J was trimmed by 8 bases and V by 7 bases; bases with no gene match: 12. From germline, CDR1 is MDHEN and CDR2 SYDVKM.

The CDR3 DNA reads as TGTGCCAGCTCACCACCGCCGGGGCAAGAGACCCAGTACTTC. Translation gives CASSPPPGQETQYF. The chain employs TRBV18 and TRBJ2-5; weak D call: TRBD2 (5 bases). This CDR3 contains 14 residues. V lost 0 bases, J lost 2 bases, and 7 bases lay in between. Germline V CDR1 and CDR2: KGHSH, LQKENI.

This clone was counted only a few times. The genes are TRBV19 and TRBJ1-2; a possible D gene is TRBD1 (6 bases). V was shortened by 4 bases and J by 6 bases, with 27 bases between the two germline ends. The CDR3 is made up of 18 amino acids. CDR1 is LNHDA, CDR2 SQIVND, per germline (reference sequence). This CDR3 is CASSNSGRPGQGLDGYTF. The CDR3 region has the DNA TGTGCCAGTAGTAACTCCGGTCGTCCGGGGCAGGGGCTTGATGGCTACACCTTC.

The V call is TRBV11-3, the J call TRBJ1-3; no firm D call. CDR1 and CDR2 from the germline V gene are SGHNT and YENEEA. The CDR3 is 15 amino acids. Trimming removed 1 base from V and 0 bases from J, with 7 bases in between. CDR3 loop: CASSLGGGSGNTIYF. Written as DNA, the CDR3 is TGTGCCAGCAGCTTAGGAGGAGGCTCTGGAAACACCATATATTTT.

The rearrangement joins TRBV27 to TRBJ2-3; 10 positions match TRBD2. This CDR3 region has 15 residues. Trimming at V came to 6 bases and at J to 4 bases, leaving 7 bases not matched to a gene. Germline V gene data show CDR1 as MNHEY and CDR2 as SMNVEV (reference sequence). The CDR3 loop is CASSRSGGAPDTQYF. The CDR3 bases are TGTGCCAGCAGCAGAAGCGGGGGGGCCCCAGATACGCAGTATTTT.

This chain joins TRBV7-3 and TRBJ2-3; 12 bases line up with TRBD2. The CDR3 has 15 residues. Germline-derived CDR1 and CDR2 are SGHTA and FQGTGA. Germline trimming cut 5 bases from V and 8 bases from J; bases unmatched to any gene: 8. This CDR3 is CASSPRLAGVATQYF. The CDR3 DNA reads as TGTGCCAGCAGCCCAAGACTAGCGGGAGTTGCTACGCAGTATTTT.

V and J are TRBV5-5 and TRBJ2-7, with 9 nucleotides matching TRBD2. V was clipped by 3 bases and J by 2 bases; unmatched bases: 6. This CDR3 is built from 15 residues. The germline V gene has CDR1 SGHKS and CDR2 YYEKEE (reference sequence). In DNA form, the CDR3 reads TGTGCCAGCAGCTCACGGACTAGCGCGGCCTACGAGCAGTACTTC. Translated, it gives CASSSRTSAAYEQYF.

This CDR3 reads CASSFLATEAFF. Written as DNA, the CDR3 is TGTGCCAGCAGTTTTCTGGCCACTGAAGCTTTCTTT. The chain recombines TRBV28 with TRBJ1-1; D gene ambiguous. Germline V gene data show CDR1 as MDHEN and CDR2 as SYDVKM. V was shortened by 3 bases and J by 4 bases, with 6 bases between the two germline ends. This CDR3 has 12 residues.

The V gene is TRBV5-1, the J gene TRBJ2-7, with 9 bases matching TRBD1. Germline V lookup: CDR1 SGHRS, CDR2 YFSETQ. V lost 4 bases, J lost 5 bases, and 4 bases stayed unmatched. The CDR3 covers 13 residues. The CDR3 here is CASSTGGGDEQYF. For the CDR3, the DNA is TGCGCCAGCAGCACAGGGGGCGGCGACGAGCAGTACTTC.

Only a few counts were recorded for this clone. V is TRBV6-1 and J is TRBJ2-7; 10 bases fit TRBD1. The junction had 3 bases not matched to a gene; V was cut back by 6 bases and J by 1 base. CDR3 length: 14 residues. Germline V gives CDR1 MNHNS, CDR2 SASEGT. In DNA form, the CDR3 reads TGTGCCAGCAGGACAGGGGGCGATTCCTACGAGCAGTACTTC. Its protein is CASRTGGDSYEQYF.

The chain employs TRBV6-1 and TRBJ2-3, with TRBD2 as a possible D gene (5 bases). The germline gives CDR1 MNHNS, CDR2 SASEGT. The germline V and J ends were trimmed by 0 bases and 5 bases, with 18 bases remaining between them. The CDR3 totals 17 residues. The CDR3 loop reads CASSEAGSGSRGDTQYF. The CDR3 DNA is TGTGCCAGCAGTGAAGCAGGAAGCGGCTCCCGAGGAGATACGCAGTATTTT.

This clone was recorded once. V gene TRBV7-9 combines with J gene TRBJ2-2; a possible D gene is TRBD2 (5 bases). The V end lost 4 bases, the J end lost 0 bases, and 9 bases lay between the germline ends. This CDR3 has 15 amino acids. The germline V gene encodes CDR1 SEHNR and CDR2 FQNEAQ (reference sequence). CDR3 sequence reads: CASSWGAANTGELFF. CDR3 coding DNA: TGTGCCAGCAGCTGGGGAGCTGCGAACACCGGGGAGCTGTTTTTT. Filled out from reference TRBV7-9 and TRBJ2-2, the complete variable domain reads DTGVSQNPRHKITKRGQNVTFRCDPISEHNRLYWYRQTLGQGPEFLTYFQNEAQLEKSRLLSDRFSAERPKGSFSTLEIQRTEQGDSAMYLCASSWGAANTGELFFGEGSRLTVL.